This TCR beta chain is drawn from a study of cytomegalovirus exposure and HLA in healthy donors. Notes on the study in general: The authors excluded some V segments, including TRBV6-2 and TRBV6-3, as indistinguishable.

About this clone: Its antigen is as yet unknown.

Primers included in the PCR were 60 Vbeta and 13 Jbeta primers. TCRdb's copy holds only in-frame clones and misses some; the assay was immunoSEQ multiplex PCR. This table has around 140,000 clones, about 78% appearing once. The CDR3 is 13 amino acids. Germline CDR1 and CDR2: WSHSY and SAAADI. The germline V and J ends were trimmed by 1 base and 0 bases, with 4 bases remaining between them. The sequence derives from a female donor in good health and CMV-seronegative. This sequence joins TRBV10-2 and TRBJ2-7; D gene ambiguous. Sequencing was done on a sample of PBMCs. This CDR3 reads CASSEYNSYEQYF. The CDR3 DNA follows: TGCGCCAGCAGTGAGTACAACTCCTACGAGCAGTACTTC.